One and the same sample provided the 6 T cell receptor beta chains below, sequenced in a study of CD8+ T cells in alopecia areata. Isolated RNA was reverse transcribed into cDNA used as the sequencing template. This table comes from immunoSEQ multiplex PCR, and its TCRdb copy is limited to in-frame clones, with some not included. Among 98,000 or so clones, roughly 60% were seen once, and the ten largest hold roughly 19%. Sequenced input: CD8+ T cells sorted from blood. These receptors came from a human donor in good health.

The chain links TRBV30 to TRBJ2-1; tentatively, D is TRBD1 (5 bases). CDR3 length: 15 amino acids. V lost 0 bases, J lost 3 bases, and 12 bases lay in between. CDR1 and CDR2 (germline): GTSNPN, SVGIG (reference sequence). CDR3 loop: CAWSVGTGLYNEQFF. Written as DNA, the CDR3 is TGTGCCTGGAGTGTAGGTACAGGCCTCTACAATGAGCAGTTCTTC.

The chain joins TRBV29-1 to TRBJ1-1; D not certain. The CDR3 contains 11 residues. CDR1 is SQVTM, CDR2 ANQGSEA, per germline. V was trimmed by 7 bases and J by 8 bases, leaving 14 bases between them. The CDR3 spells CSGEGMAEAFF. CDR3 DNA sequence: TGCAGCGGAGAAGGAATGGCAGAAGCTTTCTTT. Full variable domain (outside the CDR3, taken from reference TRBV29-1 and TRBJ1-1): SAVISQKPSRDICQRGTSLTIQCQVDSQVTMMFWYRQQPGQSLTLIATANQGSEATYESGFVIDKFPISRPNLTFSTLTVSNMSPEDSSIYLCSGEGMAEAFFGQGTRLTVV.

The J gene is TRBJ2-1, the V gene TRBV9; D might be TRBD1 (8 bases). Trimming removed 0 bases at V and 0 bases at J, with 16 bases between. CDR1 is SGDLS and CDR2 is YYNGEE in the germline V gene. This CDR3 is built from 18 residues. The CDR3 sequence: CASSVGSGGGSSYNEQFF. The CDR3 DNA follows: TGTGCCAGCAGCGTAGGGTCAGGGGGCGGGAGCTCCTACAATGAGCAGTTCTTC.

The genes are TRBV5-6 and TRBJ2-7; D remains ambiguous. The germline V gene has CDR1 SGHDT and CDR2 YYEEEE. Trimming pared 5 bases from V and 3 bases from J, leaving 9 bases between. The CDR3 spans 12 residues. The CDR3 spells CASRGTDYEQYF. The DNA of the CDR3 is TGTGCCAGCAGGGGAACGGACTACGAGCAGTACTTC.

CDR3 sequence reads: CASSSQDWGLYGYTF. The CDR3 DNA follows: TGTGCCAGCTCATCTCAAGATTGGGGCCTCTATGGCTACACCTTC. This rearrangement joins TRBV18 to TRBJ1-2; D might be TRBD1 (5 bases). This CDR3 region has 15 residues. Per the germline V gene, CDR1 is KGHSH and CDR2 is LQKENI. V was cut by 5 bases and J by 4 bases, with 17 bases left in between.

The chain combines TRBV29-1 with TRBJ2-1; 12 bases fit TRBD2. The V gene's germline CDR1 is SQVTM and CDR2 ANQGSEA. V was clipped by 7 bases and J by 8 bases; unmatched bases: 12. The CDR3 loop spans 15 amino acids. The CDR3 spells CSGEVGTSGLDEQFF. DNA for the CDR3: TGCAGCGGTGAGGTTGGGACTAGCGGGTTGGATGAGCAGTTCTTC.